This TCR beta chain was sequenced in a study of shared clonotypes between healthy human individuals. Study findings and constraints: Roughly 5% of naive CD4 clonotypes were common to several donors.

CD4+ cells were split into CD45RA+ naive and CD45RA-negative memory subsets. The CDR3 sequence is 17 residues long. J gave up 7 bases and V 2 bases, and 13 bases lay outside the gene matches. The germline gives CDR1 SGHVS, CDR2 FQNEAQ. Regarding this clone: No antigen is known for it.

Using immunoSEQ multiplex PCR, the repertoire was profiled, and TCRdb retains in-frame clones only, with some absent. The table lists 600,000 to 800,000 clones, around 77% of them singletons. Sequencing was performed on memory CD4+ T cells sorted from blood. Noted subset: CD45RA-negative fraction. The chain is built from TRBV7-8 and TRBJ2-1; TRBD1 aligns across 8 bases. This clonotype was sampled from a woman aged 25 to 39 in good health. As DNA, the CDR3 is TGTGCCAGCAGCTTAAGAACAGGACAGGGCTTTTTTAATGAGCAGTTCTTC. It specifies CASSLRTGQGFFNEQFF. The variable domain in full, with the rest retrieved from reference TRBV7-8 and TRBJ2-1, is GAGVSQSPRYKVAKRGQDVALRCDPISGHVSLFWYQQALGQGPEFLTYFQNEAQLDKSGLPSDRFFAERPEGSVSTLKIQRTQQEDSAVYLCASSLRTGQGFFNEQFFGPGTRLTVL.